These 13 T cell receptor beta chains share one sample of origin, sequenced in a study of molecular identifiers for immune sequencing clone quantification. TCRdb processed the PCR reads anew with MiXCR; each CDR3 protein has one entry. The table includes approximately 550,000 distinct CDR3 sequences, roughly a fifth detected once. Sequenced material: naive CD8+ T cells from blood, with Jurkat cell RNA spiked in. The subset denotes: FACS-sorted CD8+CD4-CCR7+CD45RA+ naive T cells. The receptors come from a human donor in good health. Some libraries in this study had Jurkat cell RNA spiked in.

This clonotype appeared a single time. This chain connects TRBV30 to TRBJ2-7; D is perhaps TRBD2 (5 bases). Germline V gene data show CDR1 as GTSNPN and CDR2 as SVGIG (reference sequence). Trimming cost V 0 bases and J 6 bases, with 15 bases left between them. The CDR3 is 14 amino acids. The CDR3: CAWSVLSVVSEQYF. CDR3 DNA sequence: TGTGCCTGGAGTGTACTTAGCGTAGTAAGCGAGCAGTACTTC. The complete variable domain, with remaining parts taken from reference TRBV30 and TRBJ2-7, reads SQTIHQWPATLVQPVGSPLSLECTVEGTSNPNLYWYRQAAGRGLQLLFYSVGIGQISSEVPQNLSASRPQDRQFILSSKKLLLSDSGFYLCAWSVLSVVSEQYFGPGTRLTVT.

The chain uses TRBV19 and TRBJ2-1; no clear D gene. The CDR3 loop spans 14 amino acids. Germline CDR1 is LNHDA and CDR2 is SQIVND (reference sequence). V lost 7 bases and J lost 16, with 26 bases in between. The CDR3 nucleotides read TGTGCCAGTACCCCGTCGACCCCAGGTCGGGTATACTTCTTC. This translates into CASTPSTPGRVYFF.

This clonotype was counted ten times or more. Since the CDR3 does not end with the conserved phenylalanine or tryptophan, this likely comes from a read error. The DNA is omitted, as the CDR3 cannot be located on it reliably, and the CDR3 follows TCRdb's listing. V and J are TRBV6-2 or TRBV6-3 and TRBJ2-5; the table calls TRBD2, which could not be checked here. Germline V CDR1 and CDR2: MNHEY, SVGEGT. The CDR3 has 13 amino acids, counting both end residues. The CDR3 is CASSYGPSGGQDV.

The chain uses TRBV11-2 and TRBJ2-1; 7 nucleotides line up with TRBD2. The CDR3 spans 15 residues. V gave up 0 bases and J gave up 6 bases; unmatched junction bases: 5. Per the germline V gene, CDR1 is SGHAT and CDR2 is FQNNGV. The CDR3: CASSLEAGAGNEQFF. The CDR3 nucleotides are TGTGCCAGCAGCTTAGAGGCGGGAGCGGGCAATGAGCAGTTCTTC. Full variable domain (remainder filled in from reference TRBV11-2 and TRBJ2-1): EAGVAQSPRYKIIEKRQSVAFWCNPISGHATLYWYQQILGQGPKLLIQFQNNGVVDDSQLPKDRFSAERLKGVDSTLKIQPAKLEDSAVYLCASSLEAGAGNEQFFGPGTRLTVL.

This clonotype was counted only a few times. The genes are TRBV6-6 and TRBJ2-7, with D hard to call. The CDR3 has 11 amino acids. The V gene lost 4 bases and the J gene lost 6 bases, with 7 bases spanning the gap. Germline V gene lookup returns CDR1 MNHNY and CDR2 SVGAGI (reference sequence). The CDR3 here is CASSSVLEQYF. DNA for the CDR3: TGTGCCAGCAGTTCGGTCCTCGAGCAGTACTTC.

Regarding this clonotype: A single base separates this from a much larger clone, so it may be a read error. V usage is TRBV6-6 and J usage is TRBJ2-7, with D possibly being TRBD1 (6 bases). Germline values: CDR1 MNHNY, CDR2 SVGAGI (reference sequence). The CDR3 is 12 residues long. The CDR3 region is CAGSYSGGQQYF. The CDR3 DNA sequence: TGTGCCGGCAGTTACTCTGGGGGCCAGCAGTACTTC.

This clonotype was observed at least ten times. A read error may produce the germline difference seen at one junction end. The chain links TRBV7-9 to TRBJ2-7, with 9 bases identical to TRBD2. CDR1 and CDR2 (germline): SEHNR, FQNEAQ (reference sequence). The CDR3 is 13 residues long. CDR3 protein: CASRLAGDYEQYF. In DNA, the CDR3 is TGTGCCAGCAGGTTAGCGGGGGACTACGAGCAGTACTTC.

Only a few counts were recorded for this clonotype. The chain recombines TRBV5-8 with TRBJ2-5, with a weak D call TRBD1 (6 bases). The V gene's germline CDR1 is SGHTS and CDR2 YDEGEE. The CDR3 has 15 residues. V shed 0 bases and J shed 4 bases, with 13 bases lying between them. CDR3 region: CASSLEVWGPETQYF. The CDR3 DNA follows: TGTGCCAGCAGCTTGGAAGTTTGGGGGCCAGAGACCCAGTACTTC.

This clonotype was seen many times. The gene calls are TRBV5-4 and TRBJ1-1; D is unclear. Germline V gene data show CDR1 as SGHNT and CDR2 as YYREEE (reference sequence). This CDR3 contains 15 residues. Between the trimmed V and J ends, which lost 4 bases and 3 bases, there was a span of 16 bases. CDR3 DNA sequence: TGTGCCAGCAGCCTTCTTCCATTGGGGTACACTGAAGCTTTCTTT. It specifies CASSLLPLGYTEAFF. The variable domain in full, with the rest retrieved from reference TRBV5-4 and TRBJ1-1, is ETGVTQSPTHLIKTRGQQVTLRCSSQSGHNTVSWYQQALGQGPQFIFQYYREEENGRGNFPPRFSGLQFPNYSSELNVNALELDDSALYLCASSLLPLGYTEAFFGQGTRLTVV.

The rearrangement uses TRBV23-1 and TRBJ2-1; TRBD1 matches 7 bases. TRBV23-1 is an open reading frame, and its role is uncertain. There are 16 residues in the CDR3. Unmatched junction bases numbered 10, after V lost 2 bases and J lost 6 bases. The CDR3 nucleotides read TGCGCCAGCAGTCAAACACAGGGGAGTTTAGGCAATGAGCAGTTCTTC. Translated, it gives CASSQTQGSLGNEQFF.

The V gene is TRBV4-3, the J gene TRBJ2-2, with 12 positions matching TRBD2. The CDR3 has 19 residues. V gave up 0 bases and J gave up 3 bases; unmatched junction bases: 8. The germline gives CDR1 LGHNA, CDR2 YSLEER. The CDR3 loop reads CASSQDIPSGGADTGELFF. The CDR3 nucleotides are TGCGCCAGCAGCCAAGATATACCTAGCGGGGGGGCCGACACCGGGGAGCTGTTTTTT.

The CDR3, as DNA: TGTGCCAGTAGTCCCGGGGGGTTAGCTCAAGAGACCCAGTACTTC. As protein: CASSPGGLAQETQYF. This chain links TRBV19 with TRBJ2-5; 7 positions match TRBD2. Germline loops: CDR1 LNHDA, CDR2 SQIVND (reference sequence). The J segment lost 2 bases and the V segment lost 5 bases, leaving 8 bases of the junction unmatched. The CDR3 covers 15 residues. Based on the CDR3 plus reference TRBV19 and TRBJ2-5, the full variable domain is DGGITQSPKYLFRKEGQNVTLSCEQNLNHDAMYWYRQDPGQGLRLIYYSQIVNDFQKGDIAEGYSVSREKKESFPLTVTSAQKNPTAFYLCASSPGGLAQETQYFGPGTRLLVL.

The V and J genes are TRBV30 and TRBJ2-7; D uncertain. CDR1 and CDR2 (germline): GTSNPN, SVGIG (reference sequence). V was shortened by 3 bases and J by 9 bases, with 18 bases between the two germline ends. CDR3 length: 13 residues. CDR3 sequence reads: CAWSPLGAGVQYF. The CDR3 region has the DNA TGTGCCTGGAGCCCCCTGGGTGCTGGAGTGCAGTACTTC.